Listed below are T cell receptor beta chains from one sample, sequenced in a study of blood T cell repertoires in COVID-19. Generated by immunoSEQ multiplex PCR, the TCRdb table keeps only in-frame clones and is missing some. The sample shows around 100,000 clones, about 80% of them seen only once. Material: peripheral blood. All receptors come from a man aged 55 to 69 with acute or convalescent COVID-19. Each CDR3 is given with its conserved first and last residue. D genes are given only for firm matches. Only part of the rows carry a size: once, few, many, or a class if the clone is expanded.

TRBV18	.	TRBJ1-2	TRBD1	CASSRTGENGYTF	TGTGCCAGCTCACGGACAGGGGAAAATGGCTACACCTTC
TRBV4-2	many	TRBJ1-1	.	CASSQDQGPAFF	TGTGCCAGCAGCCAAGACCAGGGCCCAGCTTTCTTT
TRBV30	.	TRBJ2-1	.	CAWSGGQQQFF	TGTGCCTGGAGTGGGGGGCAGCAGCAGTTCTTC
TRBV24-1	.	TRBJ1-1	.	CATSSMNTEAFF	TGTGCCACCAGTTCTATGAACACTGAAGCTTTCTTT
TRBV28	.	TRBJ2-3	TRBD2	CASSTSGGAFSSTDTQYF	TGTGCCAGCAGCACTAGCGGGGGGGCCTTTAGTAGCACAGATACGCAGTATTTT
TRBV24-1	.	TRBJ2-5	TRBD1	CATSDPGQAETQYF	TGTGCCACCAGTGATCCGGGACAGGCGGAGACCCAGTACTTC
TRBV5-6	.	TRBJ1-2	TRBD1	CASSLGQGNYGYTF	TGTGCCAGCAGCTTGGGACAGGGAAACTATGGCTACACCTTC
TRBV9	few	TRBJ1-3	.	CASSPTRSSGNTIYF	TGTGCCAGCAGCCCCACTCGGAGCTCTGGAAACACCATATATTTT
TRBV24-1	.	TRBJ2-5	.	CATSDWGGTNQETQYF	TGTGCCACCAGTGATTGGGGCGGGACGAATCAAGAGACCCAGTACTTC
TRBV5-4	.	TRBJ1-2	.	CASSLDRRQGYTF	TGTGCCAGCAGCTTGGACAGGCGGCAGGGCTACACCTTC
TRBV9	few	TRBJ1-2	.	CASSGITGGYGYTF	TGTGCCAGCAGCGGTATAACTGGCGGCTATGGCTACACCTTC
TRBV9	.	TRBJ2-2	.	CASSLSRTDNTGELFF	TGTGCCAGCAGCCTTTCAAGGACAGATAACACCGGGGAGCTGTTTTTT
TRBV30	.	TRBJ2-1	TRBD2	CAWSGSRGGLEQFF	TGTGCCTGGAGTGGGTCGCGGGGGGGTCTGGAGCAGTTCTTC
TRBV11-2	.	TRBJ2-7	.	CASSQPGYEQYF	TGTGCCAGCAGCCAACCGGGGTACGAGCAGTACTTC
TRBV11-2	.	TRBJ2-7	TRBD1	CASSLEGTGAYEQYF	TGTGCCAGCAGCTTAGAAGGGACAGGGGCCTACGAGCAGTACTTC
TRBV5-1	.	TRBJ1-1	.	CASSFRVGTEAFF	TGCGCCAGCAGCTTCAGGGTGGGCACTGAAGCTTTCTTT
TRBV3-1/TRBV3-2	.	TRBJ2-7	.	CASTGTPIYEQYF	TGTGCCAGCACCGGGACACCGATCTACGAGCAGTACTTC
TRBV7-5	.	TRBJ2-5	.	CARTHPTPGVPGLAGGRGETQYF	TGTGCCAGAACTCACCCCACCCCGGGCGTTCCGGGACTAGCGGGGGGTAGGGGAGAGACCCAGTACTTC
TRBV3-1/TRBV3-2	.	TRBJ1-4	TRBD1	CASSRNRGPNEKLFF	TGTGCCAGCAGCCGAAACAGGGGCCCCAATGAAAAACTGTTTTTT
TRBV7-3	.	TRBJ2-5	.	CASSLNTGSQETQYF	TGTGCCAGCAGCTTAAATACAGGGTCCCAAGAGACCCAGTACTTC
TRBV3-1/TRBV3-2	.	TRBJ1-1	.	CASSQEIWVSGPTEAFF	TGTGCCAGCAGCCAAGAAATCTGGGTTTCAGGGCCCACTGAAGCTTTCTTT
TRBV2	.	TRBJ1-2	TRBD1	CASSGTAGGYTF	TGTGCCAGCAGCGGGACAGCCGGTGGCTACACCTTC
TRBV2	.	TRBJ2-3	TRBD1	CASMGTGSTDTQYF	TGTGCCAGCATGGGGACAGGTAGTACAGATACGCAGTATTTT
TRBV7-3	.	TRBJ1-2	TRBD1	CASSLTGTGGPQDGYTF	TGTGCCAGCAGCTTGACCGGGACAGGGGGCCCCCAAGATGGCTACACCTTC
TRBV4-1	.	TRBJ2-4	.	CASSQAGYGIQYF	TGCGCCAGCAGCCAAGCGGGGTATGGCATTCAGTACTTC